This TCR beta chain was sequenced for a study of vaccination and CD4 T cells after COVID-19. Study-level information: Post-COVID samples were collected a median around 99 days following diagnosis, spanning 35 to 161. The stimulus for the cells was overlapping spike peptides derived from SARS-CoV-2, HCoV-NL63, HCoV-OC43 and HCoV-229E. Points from the study as a whole: Spike mono-reactivity marked 304 of 307 vaccine-specific clones in convalescent patients.

Cultured CD4+ T cell DNA underwent sequencing with the Oncomine TCR Beta short-read assay. Genomic DNA was drawn out of CD4+ T cells grown in culture. TCRdb processed the PCR reads anew with MiXCR; each CDR3 protein has one entry. In the table there are some 10,000 distinct CDR3 sequences, under 60% of which are singletons. To note about this clonotype: Its antigen is not identified.

The CDR3 spans 17 residues. V lost 4 bases and J lost 1, with 19 bases in between. The treatment: approximately 10-day PBMC culture with coronavirus spike peptide pools or control peptides (ViraFEST assay). Ahead of the COVID-19 pandemic (2011-2018), the CD4+ T cells of the unexposed donor were collected. The J gene is TRBJ1-1, the V gene TRBV12-3 or TRBV12-4; D possibly corresponds to TRBD1 (5 bases). Sequencing input: CD4+ T cells from blood, cultured in vitro. This TCR was sampled from a human donor in good health. The CDR3 spells CASSYGGLEEENTEAFF. In DNA, the CDR3 is TGTGCCAGCAGTTATGGGGGGTTGGAGGAGGAGAACACTGAAGCTTTCTTT.